This TCR beta chain was captured in a study of CD8+ T cells in alopecia areata. In this sample, this clone turned up a few times. The same CDR3 is also encoded by other DNA sequences in this sample. After isolation, RNA underwent reverse transcription to generate cDNA as the sequencing template. TCRdb's table, derived via immunoSEQ multiplex PCR, lists solely in-frame clones and lacks some. The table has about 150,000 clones, less than 65% seen once. Germline CDR1 and CDR2: MNHEY and SMNVEV (reference sequence). This CDR3 is built from 13 residues. V shed 3 bases and J shed 0 bases, with 5 bases lying between them.

Sequencing was done on a sample of CD8+ T cells sorted from blood. This clonotype was sampled from a human donor in good health. The chain has TRBV27 and TRBJ1-1; no definite D call. This CDR3 is CASSFSMNTEAFF. Here the CDR3 DNA reads TGTGCCAGCAGTTTCTCGATGAACACTGAAGCTTTCTTT.